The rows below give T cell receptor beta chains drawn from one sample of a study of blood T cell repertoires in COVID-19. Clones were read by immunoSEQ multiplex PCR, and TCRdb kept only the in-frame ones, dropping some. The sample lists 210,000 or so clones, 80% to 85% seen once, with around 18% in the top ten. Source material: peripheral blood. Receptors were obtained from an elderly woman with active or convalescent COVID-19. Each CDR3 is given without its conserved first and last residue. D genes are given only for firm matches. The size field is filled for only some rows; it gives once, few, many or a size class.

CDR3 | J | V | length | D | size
ASSTTGELF | TRBJ2-2 | TRBV27 | 9 | - | -
AWGATNEKLF | TRBJ1-4 | TRBV24-1 | 10 | - | -
ASSLRGLARYEQY | TRBJ2-7 | TRBV7-2 | 13 | TRBD2 | -
ASSPGTEGYEQY | TRBJ2-7 | TRBV5-1 | 12 | TRBD1 | -
ATTSVRGTGELF | TRBJ2-2 | TRBV28 | 12 | TRBD2 | -
AWTEYSGRAYYGYT | TRBJ1-2 | TRBV30 | 14 | - | -
AWSAGLAYEQF | TRBJ2-1 | TRBV30 | 11 | TRBD2 | once
ASSKVERPPLSSYEQY | TRBJ2-7 | TRBV21-1 | 16 | - | -
ASSQRQGAGELF | TRBJ2-2 | TRBV4-3 | 12 | TRBD1 | once
ASSPPGQPISGNTIY | TRBJ1-3 | TRBV18 | 15 | TRBD1 | -
ASARTVAGPYNEQF | TRBJ2-1 | TRBV12-5 | 14 | TRBD2 | once
ASSDRDRVF | TRBJ1-1 | TRBV2 | 9 | TRBD1 | -
ASSLEGGYNEQF | TRBJ2-1 | TRBV5-4 | 12 | - | -
ASRRGLVSGYT | TRBJ1-2 | TRBV9 | 11 | - | -
ASSPLVNSPLH | TRBJ1-6 | TRBV18 | 11 | - | -